Ten or more counts support the clone carrying this T cell receptor (beta chain). Its antigen is currently unknown. This sample is part of a study of T cells in Graves' hyperthyroidism and ophthalmopathy. General study results and limits: With a median lead of around 6.7 months before onset, the model predicted ophthalmopathy.

The investigators amplified TCR beta CDR3 regions from RNA transcripts. RT-PCR in the first round (using the HTBI primer set) targeted the TCR CDR3. Using its own MiXCR run on the multiplex PCR reads, TCRdb lists one record per CDR3 protein. The sample contains hundreds of thousands of distinct CDR3 sequences, around 40% of which appear only once. Thyroid ultrasound, orbital computed tomography, clinical symptoms, and serum thyroxine and TRAb underpinned diagnoses. The sequenced sample consisted of blood. The TCR comes from a woman aged 40 to 50 with Graves' hyperthyroidism.

The DNA of the CDR3 is TGTGCCAGCAGTCTCCTCGGGCAGGGACCCTACGAGCAGTACTTC. Translating gives CASSLLGQGPYEQYF. The genes are TRBV6-6 and TRBJ2-7; D may match TRBD1 or TRBD2 (5 bases each). Deletions cut 5 bases from V and 2 bases from J, with 16 bases between. The CDR3 has 15 residues. Germline V gene data show CDR1 as MNHNY and CDR2 as SVGAGI (reference sequence).